The entry below describes one T cell receptor beta chain. Its specificity is not known. This entry comes from a study of early T cells in non-severe SARS-CoV-2 infection. About the research overall: Alpha and beta chains were unpaired, from unsorted whole-blood bulk RNA. Study-level results: Sequences matched to VDJdb favored anti-spike CD8 responses, while private and CD4 specificities were missed.

The library protocol tagged individual cDNA molecules with unique molecular identifiers. TCRdb passed the 5' RACE reads through MiXCR, listing each CDR3 protein once. The sample carries 40,000 to 60,000 distinct CDR3 sequences, 6% to 8% recorded once. CDR3 size: 12 residues. Trimming took off 9 bases at V and 3 bases at J, with 8 bases between the two ends. The germline V gene encodes CDR1 KGHDR and CDR2 SFDVKD. This sequence joins TRBV24-1 and TRBJ2-1; D ambiguous. The material sequenced was whole blood, taken at baseline. The receptor comes from an adult who was a healthcare worker with PCR-confirmed SARS-CoV-2 infection or an uninfected control (not recorded which). The CDR3 region is CATGSGYNEQFF. In DNA, the CDR3 is TGTGCCACCGGGTCAGGCTACAATGAGCAGTTCTTC.